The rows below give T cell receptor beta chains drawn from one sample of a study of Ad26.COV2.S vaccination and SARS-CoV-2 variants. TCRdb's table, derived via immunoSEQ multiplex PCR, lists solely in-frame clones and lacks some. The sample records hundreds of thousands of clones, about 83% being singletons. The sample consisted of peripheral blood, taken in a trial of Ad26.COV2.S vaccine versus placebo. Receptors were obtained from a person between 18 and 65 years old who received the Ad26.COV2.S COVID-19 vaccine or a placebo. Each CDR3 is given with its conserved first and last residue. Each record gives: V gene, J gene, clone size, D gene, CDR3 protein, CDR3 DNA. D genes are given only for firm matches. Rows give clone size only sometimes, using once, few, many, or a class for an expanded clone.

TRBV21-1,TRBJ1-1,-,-,CASTKISSNRQAFF,TGTGCCAGCACTAAAATAAGCAGTAACAGACAGGCTTTCTTT
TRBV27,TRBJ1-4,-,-,CASRLQGGGATNEKLFF,TGTGCCAGCAGGCTCCAGGGAGGAGGTGCAACTAATGAAAAACTGTTTTTT
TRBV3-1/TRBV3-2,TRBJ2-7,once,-,CASSQVTWGYYEQYF,TGTGCCAGCAGCCAAGTAACGTGGGGGTACTACGAGCAGTACTTC
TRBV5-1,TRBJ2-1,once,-,CASSLGADQFF,TGCGCCAGCAGCTTGGGGGCAGACCAGTTCTTC
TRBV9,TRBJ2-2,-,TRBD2,CASSLSGTSGSWGELFF,TGTGCCAGCAGCCTCTCCGGGACTAGCGGGTCTTGGGGGGAGCTGTTTTTT
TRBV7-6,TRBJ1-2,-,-,CASSRGVEGGYTF,TGTGCCAGCAGCCGGGGGGTTGAGGGTGGCTACACCTTC
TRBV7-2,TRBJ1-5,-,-,CASSRDRFSNQPQHF,TGTGCCAGCAGTCGAGACAGATTCAGTAATCAGCCCCAGCATTTT
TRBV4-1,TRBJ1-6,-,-,CASSQENLNSPLHF,TGCGCCAGCAGCCAAGAGAACCTAAATTCACCCCTCCACTTT
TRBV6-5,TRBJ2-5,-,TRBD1,CASGDRGETQYF,TGTGCCAGCGGGGACAGAGGGGAGACCCAGTACTTC
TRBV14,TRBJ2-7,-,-,CASSPLERAAEQYF,TGTGCCAGCAGCCCTCTAGAACGGGCGGCCGAGCAGTACTTC
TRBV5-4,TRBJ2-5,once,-,CASSLGQLQETQYF,TGTGCCAGCAGCTTAGGTCAGCTCCAAGAGACCCAGTACTTC
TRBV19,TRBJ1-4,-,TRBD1,CASSRTGGRVNEKLFF,TGTGCCAGTTCCCGGACAGGGGGGCGGGTTAATGAAAAACTGTTTTTT
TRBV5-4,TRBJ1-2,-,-,CASSLDYSGKGSGYTF,TGTGCCAGCAGCTTGGACTACAGCGGAAAGGGATCAGGCTACACCTTC
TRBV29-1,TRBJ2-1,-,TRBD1,CSVRTGYNEQFF,TGCAGCGTTAGGACAGGCTACAATGAGCAGTTCTTC
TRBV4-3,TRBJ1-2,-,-,CASSHADYGYTF,TGCGCCAGCAGCCACGCCGATTATGGCTACACCTTC
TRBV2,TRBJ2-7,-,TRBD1,CASSEGQGAYEQYF,TGTGCCAGCAGTGAAGGGCAGGGGGCCTACGAGCAGTACTTC
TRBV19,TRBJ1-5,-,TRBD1,CASSSRDSYQPQHF,TGTGCCAGTAGTTCCCGGGACAGTTATCAGCCCCAGCATTTT
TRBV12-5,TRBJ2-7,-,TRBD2,CASGLWLILERTSGEPHQQYF,TGTGCTAGTGGTTTGTGGCTCATCTTAGAAAGGACTAGCGGGGAGCCCCACCAGCAGTACTTC
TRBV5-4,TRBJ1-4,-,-,CASSSQGISEKLFF,TGTGCCAGCAGCTCACAGGGAATTTCGGAAAAACTGTTTTTT
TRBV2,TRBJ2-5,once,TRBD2,CASSEARGGGTQYF,TGTGCCAGCAGTGAAGCGCGCGGCGGGGGGACCCAGTACTTC
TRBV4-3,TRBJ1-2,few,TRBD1,CASSLGQAGGYTF,TGCGCCAGCAGCTTAGGACAGGCGGGTGGCTACACCTTC
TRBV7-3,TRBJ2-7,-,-,CASSLTHGVAEQYF,TGTGCCAGCAGCTTGACGCACGGCGTGGCCGAGCAGTACTTC
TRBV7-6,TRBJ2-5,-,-,CASSPRPESPETQYF,TGTGCCAGCAGCCCCCGGCCCGAATCCCCAGAGACCCAGTACTTC
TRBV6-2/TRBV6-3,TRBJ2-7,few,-,CASSYGTSFSYEQYF,TGTGCCAGCAGTTACGGAACTAGTTTCTCCTACGAGCAGTACTTC
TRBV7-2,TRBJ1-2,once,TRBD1,CASSPNRDRVSGYTF,TGTGCCAGCAGCCCAAACCGGGACAGGGTGTCTGGCTACACCTTC
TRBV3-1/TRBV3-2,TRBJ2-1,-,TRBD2,CASSPQGSGRSTEQFF,TGTGCCAGCAGCCCCCAAGGTAGCGGGAGGTCTACTGAGCAGTTCTTC
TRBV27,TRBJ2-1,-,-,CASSLRPPPDEQFF,TGTGCCAGCAGTTTAAGACCCCCACCGGATGAGCAGTTCTTC
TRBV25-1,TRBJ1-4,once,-,CASSEYGATTNEKLFF,TGTGCCAGCAGTGAATATGGAGCCACAACTAATGAAAAACTGTTTTTT